The 3 T cell receptor beta chains in this list originate from one sample, sequenced in a study of regulatory T cells in long-lasting Graves disease (dated by TCRdb to the early 2020s). The time point label corresponds to: newly diagnosed GD, antithyroid drugs for less than 3 months. RNA was extracted from PBMCs in TRIzol for both TCR sequencing and RNA sequencing. Library generation was performed with multiplex PCR. The sequencing machine was an Illumina HiSeq 4000. To build TCR beta libraries, CDR3 regions were amplified by Arm-PCR using iRepertoire HTBI primers. Using fastp trimming at Q25 and MiXCR clonotype assembly, TCRdb reanalyzed the public sequencing data and kept in-frame beta chains. Entries that share a CDR3 protein sequence are merged under the most common genes and DNA. For this sample there are over 500,000 distinct CDR3 sequences; about 16% appear just once. 12% of the sample rests with the top ten.

This sample was also put to use in a study of T cells in Graves' hyperthyroidism and ophthalmopathy.

The source was peripheral blood mononuclear cells (PBMCs), collected at new diagnosis, from a patient treated with antithyroid drugs. These receptors came from a man younger than 35 with Graves disease. Donor details come from another sample of the same person, matched by shared clones.

A few counts support this clonotype. The chain couples TRBV29-1 to TRBJ2-3; 9 nucleotides align to TRBD2. This CDR3 spans 16 amino acids. Unmatched junction bases numbered 8, after V lost 0 bases and J lost 4 bases. Germline V lookup: CDR1 SQVTM, CDR2 ANQGSEA. CDR3 sequence (DNA): TGCAGCGTTGAAGAAATCGAGGTAGCGGGAGCAGATACGCAGTATTTT. Encoded protein: CSVEEIEVAGADTQYF.

This clonotype was observed at least ten times. CDR3 protein: CSAPQQLNTEAFF. Written as DNA, the CDR3 is TGCAGTGCCCCACAGCAATTGAACACTGAAGCTTTCTTT. V and J are TRBV20-1 and TRBJ1-1; no firm D call. Trimming shortened V by 6 bases and J by 0 bases, and 11 bases separated the two germline ends. Germline V gives CDR1 DFQATT, CDR2 SNEGSKA (reference sequence). This CDR3 is 13 amino acids long.

This sequence joins TRBV5-4 and TRBJ2-1, with TRBD1 identical over 7 bases. The CDR3 is 16 residues long. J was trimmed by 5 bases and V by 3 bases; bases with no gene match: 11. Looked up from germline, CDR1 is SGHNT and CDR2 is YYREEE (reference sequence). CDR3 in amino acids: CASSSPGQRPDNEQFF. The CDR3 DNA follows: TGTGCCAGCAGCTCCCCGGGACAGAGACCCGACAATGAGCAGTTCTTC.